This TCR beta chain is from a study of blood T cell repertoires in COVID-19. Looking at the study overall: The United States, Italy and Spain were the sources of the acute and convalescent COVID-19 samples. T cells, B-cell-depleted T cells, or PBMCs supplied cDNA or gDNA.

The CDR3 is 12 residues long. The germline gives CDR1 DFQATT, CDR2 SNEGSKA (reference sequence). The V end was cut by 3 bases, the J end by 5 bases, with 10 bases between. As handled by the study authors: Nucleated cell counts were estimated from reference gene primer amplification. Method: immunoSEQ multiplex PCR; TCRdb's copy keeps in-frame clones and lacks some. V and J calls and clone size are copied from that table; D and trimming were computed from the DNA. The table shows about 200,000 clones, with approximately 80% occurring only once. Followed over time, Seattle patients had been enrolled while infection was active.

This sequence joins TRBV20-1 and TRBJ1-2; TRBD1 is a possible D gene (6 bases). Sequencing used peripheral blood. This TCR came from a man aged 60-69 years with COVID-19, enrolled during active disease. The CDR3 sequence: CSASPGVYGYTF. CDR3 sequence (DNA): TGCAGTGCTAGTCCAGGGGTGTATGGCTACACCTTC.